These 21 T cell receptor beta chains were sequenced from one sample in a study of cytomegalovirus exposure and HLA in healthy donors. The PCR ran on 60 Vbeta and 13 Jbeta primers. Sequencing was performed with immunoSEQ multiplex PCR; in TCRdb, only in-frame clones are kept and a portion is missing. The table records approximately 140,000 clones, around three quarters of them present only once. The sample taken for sequencing was PBMCs. These receptors were taken from a man aged 30-40 years in good health and CMV-seronegative.

This chain links TRBV19 with TRBJ1-5; D is possibly TRBD1 (6 bases). Germline values: CDR1 LNHDA, CDR2 SQIVND (reference sequence). This CDR3 is 15 amino acids long. V was trimmed by 5 bases and J by 4 bases, leaving 15 bases between them. CDR3 region: CASSLGTPRNQPQHF. The CDR3 nucleotides read TGTGCCAGTAGTTTAGGGACACCAAGAAATCAGCCCCAGCATTTT.

The chain recombines TRBV29-1 with TRBJ2-7; D unclear. Germline CDR1 reads SQVTM; CDR2 reads ANQGSEA. V was clipped by 4 bases and J by 3 bases, with 13 bases between them. This CDR3 region has 13 residues. DNA of the CDR3: TGCAGCGTTGTTTCCTCCGCCAGCTACGAGCAGTACTTC. Translation: CSVVSSASYEQYF.

V gene TRBV7-8 combines with J gene TRBJ1-5; 10 bases are a match to TRBD1. The CDR3 extends over 15 amino acids. Germline CDR1 is SGHVS and CDR2 is FQNEAQ. The V segment lost 6 bases and the J segment 5 bases; nucleotides outside the gene matches: 7. CDR3 DNA: TGTGCCAGCAGAATGGACAGGGGGAGCCATCAGCCCCAGCATTTT. This gives the protein CASRMDRGSHQPQHF.

This rearrangement joins TRBV10-1 to TRBJ2-7; 11 nucleotides align to TRBD2. J lost 0 bases, V lost 10 bases, and 5 bases had no gene match. The length of the CDR3 is 14 residues. Germline lookup yields CDR1 WNHNN and CDR2 SYGVQD (reference sequence). As DNA, the CDR3 is TGCGCCACCTCTAGCGGGAGGAACTCCTACGAGCAGTACTTC. Protein sequence: CATSSGRNSYEQYF.

This chain links TRBV5-1 with TRBJ1-1; 7 bases are a match to TRBD1. The CDR3 runs to 15 residues. Trimming cost V 0 bases and J 2 bases; bases outside gene matches: 4. Germline V gives CDR1 SGHRS, CDR2 YFSETQ. The CDR3 is CASSLGTGDNTEAFF. The CDR3, as DNA: TGCGCCAGCAGCTTGGGGACAGGAGATAACACTGAAGCTTTCTTT.

This rearrangement joins TRBV28 to TRBJ1-2, with D maybe TRBD1 (5 bases). Germline CDR1 reads MDHEN; CDR2 reads SYDVKM. The CDR3 extends over 15 amino acids. V dropped 3 bases and J dropped 5 bases, with 16 bases sitting between them. In DNA form, the CDR3 reads TGTGCCAGCAGTTTTTACGAAGGGGCGACGTATGGCTACACCTTC. It specifies CASSFYEGATYGYTF.

The V and J genes are TRBV5-4 and TRBJ2-7; the match to TRBD2 covers 9 bases. CDR1 is SGHNT and CDR2 is YYREEE in the germline V gene (reference sequence). This CDR3 has 15 amino acids. The V and J ends lost 3 bases and 5 bases, in that order; junction bases with no gene match: 9. The CDR3 DNA reads as TGTGCCAGCAGCTCCGGGACTAGCCCCCCGGACGAGCAGTACTTC. Amino acid sequence: CASSSGTSPPDEQYF. The whole variable domain, filled in from reference TRBV5-4 and TRBJ2-7, reads ETGVTQSPTHLIKTRGQQVTLRCSSQSGHNTVSWYQQALGQGPQFIFQYYREEENGRGNFPPRFSGLQFPNYSSELNVNALELDDSALYLCASSSGTSPPDEQYFGPGTRLTVT.

This clone was counted once. The V gene is TRBV7-9, the J gene TRBJ2-7; D not resolved. Germline V lookup: CDR1 SEHNR, CDR2 FQNEAQ (reference sequence). The CDR3 contains 16 residues. The V and J ends lost 4 bases and 0 bases respectively, with 16 bases between them. DNA for the CDR3: TGTGCCAGCAGCTCCTTAAGACCCTACAGCTCCTACGAGCAGTACTTC. Translated: CASSSLRPYSSYEQYF.

The chain recombines TRBV7-3 with TRBJ2-1; the match to TRBD2 covers 7 bases. CDR3 length: 13 amino acids. Germline V gene lookup returns CDR1 SGHTA and CDR2 FQGTGA. V gave up 0 bases and J gave up 7 bases; unmatched junction bases: 0. In nucleotides, the CDR3 is TGTGCCAGCAGCTTAACCGGGAGGAATGAGCAGTTCTTC. Its translation is CASSLTGRNEQFF.

The chain recombines TRBV29-1 with TRBJ1-5; D is uncertain. Germline assignment: CDR1 SQVTM and CDR2 ANQGSEA. V was cut by 4 bases and J by 4 bases, with 5 bases left in between. The CDR3 totals 11 residues. CDR3 residues: CSVGENQPQHF. CDR3 DNA sequence: TGCAGCGTTGGCGAGAATCAGCCCCAGCATTTT.

The chain is built from TRBV13 and TRBJ2-7; D gene ambiguous. Trimming shortened V by 5 bases and J by 3 bases, and 14 bases separated the two germline ends. This CDR3 region has 14 residues. Germline CDR1 is PRHDT and CDR2 is FYEKMQ (reference sequence). The CDR3 nucleotides read TGTGCCAGCAGCGCGTCCCAGGTTATCTACGAGCAGTACTTC. Translating it yields CASSASQVIYEQYF.

The chain links TRBV7-6 to TRBJ2-2, with 11 bases identical to TRBD2. The germline gives CDR1 SGHVS, CDR2 FNYEAQ. The CDR3 loop spans 17 amino acids. The ends lost 2 bases at V and 1 base at J; junction bases unmatched: 3. DNA for the CDR3: TGTGCCAGCAGCTTACTCCTAGCGGGAGGGAACACCGGGGAGCTGTTTTTT. Encoded protein: CASSLLLAGGNTGELFF.

This chain uses TRBV7-9 with TRBJ2-3; no clear D. The ends were cut back, 0 bases at V and 2 bases at J, with 9 bases in the middle. This CDR3 region has 15 residues. Looked up from germline, CDR1 is SEHNR and CDR2 is FQNEAQ (reference sequence). The CDR3 spells CASSLAFYLTDTQYF. The DNA of the CDR3 is TGTGCCAGCAGCTTAGCGTTCTACCTCACAGATACGCAGTATTTT. Full variable domain (outside the CDR3, taken from reference TRBV7-9 and TRBJ2-3): DTGVSQNPRHKITKRGQNVTFRCDPISEHNRLYWYRQTLGQGPEFLTYFQNEAQLEKSRLLSDRFSAERPKGSFSTLEIQRTEQGDSAMYLCASSLAFYLTDTQYFGPGTRLTVL.

Here the CDR3 reads CASRLGGQATPYMGEQYF. In DNA form, the CDR3 reads TGTGCCAGCAGACTGGGGGGACAGGCGACCCCCTATATGGGGGAGCAGTACTTC. The chain is built from TRBV28 and TRBJ2-7; 8 bases match TRBD1. V dropped 6 bases and J dropped 7; count of bases not matched to a gene: 23. Germline V lookup: CDR1 MDHEN, CDR2 SYDVKM. The length of the CDR3 is 18 residues.

This rearrangement joins TRBV18 to TRBJ1-2, with 9 bases fitting TRBD1. Germline-derived CDR1 and CDR2 are KGHSH and LQKENI. J gave up 5 bases and V 5 bases, and 6 bases lay outside the gene matches. This CDR3 region has 14 residues. The CDR3, as DNA: TGTGCCAGCTCATCTCCGGGACAGGGTTATGGCTACACCTTC. As protein: CASSSPGQGYGYTF.

The V call is TRBV6-1, the J call TRBJ2-7; 8 positions agree with TRBD1. Unmatched junction bases numbered 5, after V lost 5 bases and J lost 2 bases. CDR1 is MNHNS, CDR2 SASEGT, per germline. The CDR3 sequence is 14 residues long. The CDR3 loop is CASSLQGEAYEQYF. For the CDR3, the DNA is TGTGCCAGCAGTCTACAGGGGGAAGCCTACGAGCAGTACTTC.

The chain joins TRBV29-1 to TRBJ2-3, with D unclear. Trimming stripped 3 bases from V and 0 bases from J, with 7 bases between. Germline CDR1 reads SQVTM; CDR2 reads ANQGSEA. This CDR3 is built from 13 residues. This chain's CDR3 is CSVDVQSTDTQYF. CDR3 DNA sequence: TGCAGCGTTGACGTGCAGAGCACAGATACGCAGTATTTT.

This clone was seen a handful of times. V and J are TRBV4-1 and TRBJ2-1; 8 bases map to TRBD2. Per the germline V gene, CDR1 is MGHRA and CDR2 is YSYEKL. Trimming removed 5 bases from V and 2 bases from J; junction bases left unmatched: 5. CDR3 size: 15 residues. The CDR3 protein is CASSLRGVAYNEQFF. The CDR3 DNA follows: TGCGCCAGCAGCTTGCGGGGGGTCGCCTACAATGAGCAGTTCTTC.

The J gene is TRBJ2-3, the V gene TRBV18, with TRBD1 identical over 7 bases. Germline V CDR1 and CDR2: KGHSH, LQKENI. The CDR3 has 16 residues. J lost 5 bases, V lost 0 bases, and 8 bases had no gene match. The CDR3 here is CASSPPAGGPGDTQYF. CDR3 coding DNA: TGTGCCAGCTCACCACCGGCAGGGGGTCCGGGAGATACGCAGTATTTT.

A note on this clone: Relative to the germline gene, one junction end is altered; a read error may explain this. V usage is TRBV7-9 and J usage is TRBJ1-4; 11 nucleotides match TRBD1. CDR1 is SEHNR and CDR2 is FQNEAQ in the germline V gene (reference sequence). This CDR3 region has 16 residues. The DNA of the CDR3 is TGTTCCAGCAGCCCGGGACAGGGGGCAACTAATGAAAAACTGTTTTTT. Amino acids: CSSSPGQGATNEKLFF.

The chain is built from TRBV5-1 and TRBJ2-3; TRBD2 matches at 14 bases. The CDR3 extends over 18 amino acids. CDR1 and CDR2 (germline): SGHRS, YFSETQ. J was trimmed by 0 bases and V by 4 bases; bases with no gene match: 7. This chain's CDR3 is CASSRGTSGRTSTDTQYF. In DNA form, the CDR3 reads TGCGCCAGCAGCAGGGGGACTAGCGGGAGAACGAGCACAGATACGCAGTATTTT.